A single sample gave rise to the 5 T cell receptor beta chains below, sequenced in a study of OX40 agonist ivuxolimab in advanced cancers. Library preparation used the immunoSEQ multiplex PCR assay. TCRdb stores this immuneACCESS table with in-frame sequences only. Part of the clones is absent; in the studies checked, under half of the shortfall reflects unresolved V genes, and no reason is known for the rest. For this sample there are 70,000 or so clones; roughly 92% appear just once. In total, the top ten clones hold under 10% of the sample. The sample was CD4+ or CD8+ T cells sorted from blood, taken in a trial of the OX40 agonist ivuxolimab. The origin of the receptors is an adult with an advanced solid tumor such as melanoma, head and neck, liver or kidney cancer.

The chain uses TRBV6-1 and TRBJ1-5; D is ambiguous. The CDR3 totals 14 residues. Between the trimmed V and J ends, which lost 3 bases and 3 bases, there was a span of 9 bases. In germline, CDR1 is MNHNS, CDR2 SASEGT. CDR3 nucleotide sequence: TGTGCCAGCAGTGATTGGGTGCCCAATCAGCCCCAGCATTTT. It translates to CASSDWVPNQPQHF.

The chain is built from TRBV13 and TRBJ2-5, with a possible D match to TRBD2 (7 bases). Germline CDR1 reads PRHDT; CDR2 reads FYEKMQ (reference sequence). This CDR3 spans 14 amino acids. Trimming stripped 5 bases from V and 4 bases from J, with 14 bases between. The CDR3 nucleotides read TGTGCCAGCAGCGGCGACGGGGGGCGAGAGACCCAGTACTTC. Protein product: CASSGDGGRETQYF.

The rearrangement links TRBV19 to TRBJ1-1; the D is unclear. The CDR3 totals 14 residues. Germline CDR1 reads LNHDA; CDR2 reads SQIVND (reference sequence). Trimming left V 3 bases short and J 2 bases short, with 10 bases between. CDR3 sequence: CASSINRGNTEAFF. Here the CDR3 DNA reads TGTGCCAGTAGTATCAACCGGGGTAACACTGAAGCTTTCTTT.

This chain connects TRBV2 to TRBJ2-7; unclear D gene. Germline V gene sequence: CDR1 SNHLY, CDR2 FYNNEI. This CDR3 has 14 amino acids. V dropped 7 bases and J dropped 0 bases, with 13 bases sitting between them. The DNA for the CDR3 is TGTGCCAGCACTCTCCTGCTAACCTCCTACGAGCAGTACTTC. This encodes CASTLLLTSYEQYF.

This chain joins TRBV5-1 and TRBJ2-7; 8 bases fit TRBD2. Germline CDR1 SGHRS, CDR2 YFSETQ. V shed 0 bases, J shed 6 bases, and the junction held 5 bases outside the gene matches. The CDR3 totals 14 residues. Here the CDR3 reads CASSLVGLAAEQYF. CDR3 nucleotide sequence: TGCGCCAGCAGCTTGGTAGGACTAGCAGCCGAGCAGTACTTC.